The clone carrying this T cell receptor (beta chain) came up a few times. The V gene's germline CDR1 is SGHTA and CDR2 FQGTGA. The CDR3 extends over 15 amino acids. V was cut by 4 bases and J by 6 bases, with 17 bases left in between. These data belong to a study of blood T cells in healthy people across ages. A second PCR, run for roughly 7 to 11 cycles, used a sample-barcoded 5' primer plus a J-beta primer mix. Tagging of each cDNA molecule was performed by a template-switch adaptor with 12 random nucleotides. TCRdb called the 5' RACE reads again in MiXCR, with one record for every CDR3 protein. The data hold 800,000 to 1,300,000 distinct CDR3 sequences, with 25% observed a single time. This sample also belongs to another study, concerning T cells of mothers and their children.

V gene TRBV7-3 combines with J gene TRBJ2-3; the D gene could be TRBD1 or TRBD2 (5 bases each). Sequencing used blood. The sequence was obtained from a girl aged 2 to 9 in good health. The CDR3, as DNA: TGTGCCAGCAGCTCCCGAGGGGATGAGAGGGATACGCAGTATTTT. This sequence encodes CASSSRGDERDTQYF.